This T cell receptor (beta chain) was documented in a study of CD8+CD57+ T cells in acquired aplastic anemia. The CDR3 is 17 residues long. From germline, CDR1 is DFQATT and CDR2 SNEGSKA (reference sequence). The trim removed 0 bases at V and 0 bases at J, leaving 6 bases unmatched. Profiles of TCR beta VDJ and CDR3 were generated from a genomic DNA template. TCRdb reprocessed the reads with MiXCR, giving one entry per CDR3 protein. Among roughly 81,000 distinct CDR3 sequences, about half were seen once, and the ten largest hold approximately 70%. The rearrangement links TRBV20-1 to TRBJ2-1, with TRBD2 identical over 9 bases. The sample taken for sequencing was sorted CD4+, CD8+, or CD8+CD57+ T cells (not recorded which) from PBMCs. The sequence derives from a human donor in good health, serving as a control. The CDR3 region is CSARDLSGGSSYNEQFF. In DNA form, the CDR3 reads TGCAGTGCTAGAGATCTGAGCGGGGGGTCCTCCTACAATGAGCAGTTCTTC.